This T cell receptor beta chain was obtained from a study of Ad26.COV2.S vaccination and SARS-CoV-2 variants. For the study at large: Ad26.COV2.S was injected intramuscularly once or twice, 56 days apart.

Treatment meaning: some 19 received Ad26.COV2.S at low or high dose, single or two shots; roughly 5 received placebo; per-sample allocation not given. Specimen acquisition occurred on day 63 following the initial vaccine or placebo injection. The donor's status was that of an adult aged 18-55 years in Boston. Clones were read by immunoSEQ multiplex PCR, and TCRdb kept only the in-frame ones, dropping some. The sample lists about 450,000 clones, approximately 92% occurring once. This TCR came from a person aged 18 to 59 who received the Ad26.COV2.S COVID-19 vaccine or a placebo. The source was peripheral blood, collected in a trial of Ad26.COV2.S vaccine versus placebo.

The CDR3 coding sequence is TGTGCCAGCAGTTACTACGGACAGTTTGATTCACCCCTCCACTTT. It specifies CASSYYGQFDSPLHF. The V gene is TRBV6-5, the J gene TRBJ1-6, with D possibly being TRBD1 (6 bases). The CDR3 runs to 15 residues. Germline V gene sequence: CDR1 MNHEY, CDR2 SVGAGI. V was cut by 1 base and J by 8 bases, with 12 bases left in between.